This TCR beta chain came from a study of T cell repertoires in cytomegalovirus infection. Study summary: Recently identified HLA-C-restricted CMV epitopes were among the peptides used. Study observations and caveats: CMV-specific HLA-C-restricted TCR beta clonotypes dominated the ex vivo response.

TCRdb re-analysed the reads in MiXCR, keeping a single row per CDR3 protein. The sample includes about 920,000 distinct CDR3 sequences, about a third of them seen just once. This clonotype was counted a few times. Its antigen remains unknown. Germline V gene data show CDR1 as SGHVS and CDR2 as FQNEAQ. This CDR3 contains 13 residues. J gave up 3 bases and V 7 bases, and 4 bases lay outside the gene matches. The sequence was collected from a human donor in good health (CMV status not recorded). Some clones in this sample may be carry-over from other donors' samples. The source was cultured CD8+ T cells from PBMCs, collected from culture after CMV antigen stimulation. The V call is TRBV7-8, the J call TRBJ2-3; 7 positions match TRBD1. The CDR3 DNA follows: TGTGCCAGCATCCAGGGGGTAACAGATACGCAGTATTTT. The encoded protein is CASIQGVTDTQYF. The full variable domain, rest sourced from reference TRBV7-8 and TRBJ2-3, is GAGVSQSPRYKVAKRGQDVALRCDPISGHVSLFWYQQALGQGPEFLTYFQNEAQLDKSGLPSDRFFAERPEGSVSTLKIQRTQQEDSAVYLCASIQGVTDTQYFGPGTRLTVL.